The text below deals with one T cell receptor beta chain. Its specificity is unknown. The study ran its PCR with 60 Vbeta and 13 Jbeta primers. TCRdb's table, derived via immunoSEQ multiplex PCR, lists solely in-frame clones and lacks some. The sample gives roughly 120,000 clones, roughly three fifths of which show up once; approximately 9.1% is in the top ten. This sample is part of a study of cytomegalovirus exposure and HLA in healthy donors. Across the study: Earlier, 150 million to 200 million T cells were analyzed, and over 95 million unique TCR beta sequences were found among them.

At the time of sampling, donors were nominally healthy, though unrecorded immune exposures were likely. Notes on the study in general: The productive fraction for most TCR beta V segments was about 87% or about 30% in an earlier analysis. The study reported that TCR beta sequences accurately predicted HLA-A and HLA-B alleles in most subjects.

CDR1 is MNHEY and CDR2 is SMNVEV in the germline V gene (reference sequence). The V segment lost 3 bases and the J segment 8 bases; nucleotides outside the gene matches: 4. This CDR3 is 14 amino acids long. The clonotype originates from a man aged 35-49 years in good health and CMV-seropositive. Sequenced: PBMCs. The J gene is TRBJ2-4, the V gene TRBV27, with TRBD1 identical over 10 bases. The CDR3 reads CASSFSDRGDIQYF. CDR3 nucleotide sequence: TGTGCCAGCAGTTTTTCGGACAGGGGGGACATTCAGTACTTC.